This passage covers 14 T cell receptor beta chains from one sample sequenced in a study of T-cell reconstitution after alpha-beta-depleted transplantation in children. The TCRbeta library was prepared with unique molecular identifiers. MiXCR, run by TCRdb on the PCR reads, gives a single entry per CDR3 protein. The sample carries 97,000 or so distinct CDR3 sequences, under 7% recorded once. The sample was PBMCs, mostly from graft donor cells, taken 60 days after TCRalphabeta/CD19-depleted stem cell transplant. The receptors come from a female patient between 2 and 15 years old who had a stem cell transplant for Fanconi anemia, so the T cells may come from the graft donor.

At least ten counts were recorded for this clonotype. The V call is TRBV28, the J call TRBJ1-5; D unresolved. This CDR3 comprises 15 residues. The V gene lost 4 bases and the J gene lost 5 bases, with 15 bases spanning the gap. The germline gives CDR1 MDHEN, CDR2 SYDVKM. The CDR3 loop is CASSSRSRLDQPQHF. CDR3 DNA sequence: TGTGCCAGCAGTTCACGTTCCCGTTTGGATCAGCCCCAGCATTTT.

This clonotype showed up many times. V gene TRBV28 combines with J gene TRBJ1-1, with D possibly TRBD1 on 5 matching bases. This CDR3 contains 13 residues. Deletions cut 6 bases from V and 5 bases from J, with 13 bases between. In germline, CDR1 is MDHEN, CDR2 SYDVKM. The DNA of the CDR3 is TGTGCCAGCAGCCCGTCGCAGGGTACTGAAGCTTTCTTT. This sequence encodes CASSPSQGTEAFF.

V is TRBV20-1 and J is TRBJ2-5; TRBD2 agrees at 15 bases. Germline V gene lookup returns CDR1 DFQATT and CDR2 SNEGSKA (reference sequence). The CDR3 totals 19 residues. Trimming at V came to 0 bases and at J to 0 bases, leaving 8 bases not matched to a gene. CDR3 sequence (DNA): TGCAGTGCTAGAGACCCGGGACTAGCGGGAGGTACGGACCAAGAGACCCAGTACTTC. It yields the protein CSARDPGLAGGTDQETQYF.

This clonotype was seen at least ten times. The V call is TRBV5-1, the J call TRBJ1-1; 8 bases map to TRBD1. The germline gives CDR1 SGHRS, CDR2 YFSETQ. This CDR3 has 15 amino acids. V was pared by 0 bases and J by 4 bases, with 5 bases of the junction left unmatched. The CDR3 sequence is CASSLGVTGATEAFF. The CDR3 DNA reads as TGCGCCAGCAGCTTGGGGGTGACAGGGGCCACTGAAGCTTTCTTT.

This clonotype was recorded a few times. The chain has TRBV28 and TRBJ2-1; 12 nucleotides agree with TRBD2. Germline V gene data show CDR1 as MDHEN and CDR2 as SYDVKM. This CDR3 spans 16 amino acids. Germline trimming cut 7 bases from V and 6 bases from J; bases unmatched to any gene: 10. This CDR3 reads CASKPSGGAQFNEQFF. The CDR3 bases are TGTGCCAGCAAACCTAGCGGGGGGGCGCAATTCAATGAGCAGTTCTTC.

The CDR3 protein is CASSRRELSTDTQYF. The CDR3 nucleotides are TGTGCCAGCAGCAGGCGGGAACTAAGCACAGATACGCAGTATTTT. The V call is TRBV9, the J call TRBJ2-3; a possible D gene is TRBD2 (6 bases). This CDR3 is 15 amino acids long. Trimming took off 4 bases at V and 0 bases at J, with 12 bases between the two ends. Per the germline V gene, CDR1 is SGDLS and CDR2 is YYNGEE. The complete variable domain, with remaining parts taken from reference TRBV9 and TRBJ2-3, reads DSGVTQTPKHLITATGQRVTLRCSPRSGDLSVYWYQQSLDQGLQFLIQYYNGEERAKGNILERFSAQQFPDLHSELNLSSLELGDSALYFCASSRRELSTDTQYFGPGTRLTVL.

This clonotype has at least ten counts. The CDR3: CASSLTAGSADTQYF. The DNA of the CDR3 is TGTGCCAGCAGCTTAACTGCAGGGAGCGCAGATACGCAGTATTTT. This sequence joins TRBV7-3 and TRBJ2-3; D may be TRBD1 or TRBD2 (5 bases each). The CDR3 has 15 amino acids. Germline lookup yields CDR1 SGHTA and CDR2 FQGTGA. V lost 0 bases to trimming and J lost 4 bases, with 11 bases between them.

This clonotype was counted only a few times. This CDR3 is missing its conserved last phenylalanine or tryptophan, likely due to a read error. The chain links TRBV12-3 or TRBV12-4 to TRBJ2-1; 14 nucleotides align to TRBD2. CDR3 length: 17 amino acids. V lost 5 bases, J lost 3 bases, and 6 bases stayed unmatched. Here the CDR3 reads CASSKRLAGGVYNEQFY. The CDR3 DNA is TGTGCCAGCAGTAAAAGACTAGCGGGGGGGGTCTACAATGAGCAGTTCTAC.

V is TRBV20-1 and J is TRBJ2-5; 7 bases are shared with TRBD1. The CDR3 runs 12 residues. Germline V lookup: CDR1 DFQATT, CDR2 SNEGSKA (reference sequence). V was pared by 5 bases and J by 9 bases, with 9 bases of the junction left unmatched. The CDR3 reads CSAGRFQGAQYF. CDR3 coding DNA: TGCAGTGCTGGCCGTTTCCAGGGGGCCCAGTACTTC.

Ten or more counts support this clonotype. This chain connects TRBV28 to TRBJ2-2; TRBD1 aligns across 9 bases. This CDR3 is built from 16 residues. Germline V gene sequence: CDR1 MDHEN, CDR2 SYDVKM. Unmatched junction bases numbered 10, after V lost 5 bases and J lost 6 bases. The CDR3 sequence is CASSRPGQGVAGELFF. The DNA of the CDR3 is TGTGCCAGCAGTAGGCCGGGACAGGGAGTAGCCGGGGAGCTGTTTTTT.

The sample holds many counts of this clonotype. The chain combines TRBV28 with TRBJ2-3; D could derive from TRBD1 or TRBD2 (6 bases each). V lost 3 bases to trimming and J lost 1 base, with 11 bases between them. CDR1 and CDR2 (germline): MDHEN, SYDVKM. This CDR3 has 15 amino acids. CDR3 coding DNA: TGTGCCAGCAGTTTGGAGGGGGGACGCACAGATACGCAGTATTTT. This sequence encodes CASSLEGGRTDTQYF.

Many counts were recorded for this clonotype. This chain links TRBV7-9 with TRBJ1-3; 7 bases fit TRBD1. The V segment lost 7 bases and the J segment 4 bases; nucleotides outside the gene matches: 7. The CDR3 sequence is 14 residues long. Germline CDR1 reads SEHNR; CDR2 reads FQNEAQ (reference sequence). CDR3 in amino acids: CASTMTGNGNTIYF. The CDR3 region has the DNA TGTGCCAGCACCATGACAGGGAACGGAAACACCATATATTTT.

This clonotype was seen many times. The chain links TRBV6-1 to TRBJ1-4, with a tentative D call TRBD1 (5 bases). Trimming cost V 1 base and J 6 bases, with 12 bases left between them. This CDR3 has 15 amino acids. Germline values: CDR1 MNHNS, CDR2 SASEGT. As DNA, the CDR3 is TGTGCCAGCAGTGAAGGATACGGGACGGATGAAAAACTGTTTTTT. Translation gives CASSEGYGTDEKLFF.

This clonotype was recorded at least ten times. The chain uses TRBV29-1 and TRBJ2-3, with D unresolved. The V end was cut by 7 bases, the J end by 4 bases, with 12 bases between. From germline, CDR1 is SQVTM and CDR2 ANQGSEA. The CDR3 extends over 12 amino acids. CDR3 DNA sequence: TGCAGCGGCCTACACGGAGCAGATACGCAGTATTTT. Translation: CSGLHGADTQYF.